Listed below are T cell receptor beta chains from one sample, sequenced in a study of T cells after yellow fever vaccination. One entry per CDR3 protein, called by TCRdb with MiXCR from the 5' RACE reads. This table holds a few hundred thousand distinct CDR3 sequences, approximately 4% found once. Material: PBMCs, obtained 15 days after the yellow fever booster vaccination. These receptor sequences come from a man younger than 30 who received the YFV17D yellow fever vaccine. The CDR3 runs from the conserved cysteine through the conserved F or W. D genes are given only for firm matches. For some rows the clone size is stated as once, few or many, or as a class when expanded; others skip it.

d_call	clone_size	v_call	j_call	cdr3_aa	cdr3_nt
-	-	TRBV6-5	TRBJ1-1	CASSPPGGLTEAFF	TGTGCCAGCAGCCCCCCGGGGGGGCTTACTGAAGCTTTCTTT
-	-	TRBV12-3/TRBV12-4	TRBJ1-2	CASTIGGDYSYTF	TGTGCCAGCACCATAGGGGGAGACTACAGCTACACCTTC
TRBD1	many	TRBV7-2	TRBJ2-7	CASSGQGGSYEQYF	TGTGCCAGCAGCGGACAGGGGGGCTCCTACGAGCAGTACTTC
-	many	TRBV5-1	TRBJ1-4	CASSGTGTFDEKLFF	TGCGCCAGCAGCGGAACCGGGACTTTTGATGAAAAACTGTTTTTT
TRBD2	many	TRBV7-2	TRBJ2-3	CASSSTSGGSDTQYF	TGTGCCAGCAGCTCGACTAGCGGGGGTTCAGATACGCAGTATTTT
-	-	TRBV6-2/TRBV6-3	TRBJ2-6	CASSRNSGANVLTF	TGTGCCAGCAGTCGTAACTCTGGGGCCAACGTCCTGACTTTC
-	few	TRBV12-3/TRBV12-4	TRBJ1-3	CASSLKVLGISGNTIYF	TGTGCCAGCAGTTTAAAGGTCCTCGGGATCTCTGGAAACACCATATATTTT
-	-	TRBV21-1	TRBJ2-3	CASSSTKDRVTDTQYF	TGTGCCAGCAGCTCGACCAAGGACCGGGTCACAGATACGCAGTATTTT
-	many	TRBV9	TRBJ2-2	CASSESQTLNTGELFF	TGTGCCAGCAGCGAGAGCCAGACACTGAACACCGGGGAGCTGTTTTTT
-	many	TRBV4-1	TRBJ1-1	CASGDFRSAEAFF	TGCGCCAGCGGGGACTTTCGAAGCGCTGAAGCTTTCTTT
-	few	TRBV12-3/TRBV12-4	TRBJ1-2	CASSLGWRVYGYTF	TGTGCCAGCAGTTTAGGCTGGAGAGTCTATGGCTACACCTTC
-	few	TRBV29-1	TRBJ2-3	CSVYSGRGLDTQYF	TGCAGCGTTTATTCGGGCAGGGGATTAGATACGCAGTATTTT
TRBD1	-	TRBV5-4	TRBJ1-6	CASSTGTVGNSPLHF	TGTGCCAGCAGCACTGGGACAGTAGGGAACTCACCCCTCCACTTT
-	few	TRBV7-2	TRBJ2-5	CASSQRSGETQYF	TGTGCCAGCAGCCAAAGGTCGGGTGAGACCCAGTACTTC
TRBD1	few	TRBV15	TRBJ1-5	CATSNRGFQPQHF	TGTGCCACCAGTAACAGGGGATTTCAGCCCCAGCATTTT
TRBD2	-	TRBV5-1	TRBJ2-5	CASSLGLAGQTQYF	TGCGCCAGCAGCTTGGGGCTAGCGGGGCAGACCCAGTACTTC
-	many	TRBV4-3	TRBJ2-7	CASSQDFGQAYEQYF	TGCGCCAGCAGCCAAGATTTTGGACAAGCCTACGAGCAGTACTTC
TRBD2	many	TRBV7-8	TRBJ2-1	CASSDLAGGDNEQFF	TGTGCCAGCAGCGACCTAGCGGGGGGAGACAATGAGCAGTTCTTC
-	many	TRBV5-1	TRBJ2-1	CASRQGGGGPDEQFF	TGCGCCAGCCGCCAGGGAGGTGGGGGCCCCGATGAGCAGTTCTTC
TRBD1	many	TRBV5-1	TRBJ2-7	CASSQTGTAYEQYF	TGCGCCAGCAGCCAGACGGGGACAGCCTACGAGCAGTACTTC
-	-	TRBV7-2	TRBJ2-7	CASSFLSRAEQYF	TGTGCCAGCAGCTTTCTGTCCCGGGCCGAGCAGTACTTC
TRBD2	few	TRBV5-4	TRBJ2-3	CATHSGMDTDTQYF	TGTGCCACCCATAGCGGGATGGACACAGATACGCAGTATTTT
-	many	TRBV5-1	TRBJ1-1	CASSHTGLDGTEAFF	TGCGCCAGCAGCCACACCGGATTGGATGGCACTGAAGCTTTCTTT
TRBD2	many	TRBV7-2	TRBJ2-7	CASSRGLAGYEQYF	TGTGCCAGCAGCCGGGGACTAGCGGGGTACGAGCAGTACTTC
-	few	TRBV7-9	TRBJ1-4	CASSIRTNEKLFF	TGTGCCAGCTCAATCCGAACTAATGAAAAACTGTTTTTT
-	-	TRBV12-3/TRBV12-4	TRBJ1-5	CASNLYNQPQHF	TGTGCCAGCAACCTTTACAATCAGCCCCAGCATTTT